These 22 T cell receptor beta chains were all obtained from the same sample, sequenced in a study of OX40 agonist ivuxolimab in advanced cancers. TCRdb keeps only in-frame clones here, not all; method: immunoSEQ multiplex PCR. Of 60,000 to 90,000 clones listed, 70% to 85% are singletons. The source material was CD4+ or CD8+ T cells sorted from blood, sampled in a trial of the OX40 agonist ivuxolimab. These receptors all stem from an adult with an advanced solid tumor such as melanoma, head and neck, liver or kidney cancer.

The V and J genes are TRBV11-2 and TRBJ2-7, with 10 bases aligning to TRBD2. With 3 bases clipped from V and 1 base from J, the junction kept 3 bases outside the gene matches. CDR3 length equals 15 residues. Per germline, CDR1 SGHAT and CDR2 FQNNGV. CDR3 in DNA: TGTGCCAGCAGCTTTCTAGCGGGAGTTTCCTACGAGCAGTACTTC. The encoded protein is CASSFLAGVSYEQYF.

The chain carries TRBV27 and TRBJ2-7; a possible D gene is TRBD2 (6 bases). The germline V gene encodes CDR1 MNHEY and CDR2 SMNVEV (reference sequence). V gave up 4 bases and J gave up 6 bases, with 19 bases separating them. The CDR3 runs 15 residues. The CDR3 spells CASSSPVLGGSEQYF. CDR3 in DNA: TGTGCCAGCAGTTCCCCTGTCCTTGGGGGGTCCGAGCAGTACTTC.

The rearrangement links TRBV7-9 to TRBJ1-2; no firm D call. In germline, CDR1 is SEHNR, CDR2 FQNEAQ (reference sequence). This CDR3 contains 14 residues. Trimming removed 8 bases from V and 7 bases from J, with 20 bases in between. CDR3 residues: CASGLSGGAGGYTF. The CDR3 DNA reads as TGTGCCAGCGGACTATCGGGAGGAGCGGGTGGCTACACCTTC.

This chain uses TRBV21-1 with TRBJ2-1. TRBV21-1 is marked as a pseudogene. The CDR3 contains 16 residues. CDR3 in DNA: TGTGCCAGCAGCAAAATAGGGTACCAGATCCCCTATGAGCAGTTCTTC. This translates into CASSKIGYQIPYEQFF.

V and J are TRBV15 and TRBJ1-5; D is undetermined. The CDR3 covers 14 residues. V was cut by 5 bases and J by 2 bases, with 10 bases left in between. The germline CDR1 and CDR2 sequences are LNHNV and YYDKDF (reference sequence). In DNA, the CDR3 is TGTGCCACCAGCCGCGTCGGCGGCAATCAGCCCCAGCATTTT. This gives the protein CATSRVGGNQPQHF.

J is TRBJ2-1 and V is TRBV4-2, with a possible D match to TRBD1 (5 bases). The CDR3 is made up of 13 amino acids. With 0 bases removed from V and 5 bases from J, the gap between germline ends came to 5 bases. Germline V gene sequence: CDR1 LGHNA, CDR2 YNFKEQ. The CDR3 region is CASSQDRDNEQFF. CDR3 nucleotide sequence: TGTGCCAGCAGCCAAGACAGGGACAATGAGCAGTTCTTC.

The chain employs TRBV5-1 and TRBJ1-4; D is possibly TRBD1 (5 bases). The CDR3 is made up of 14 amino acids. CDR1 is SGHRS, CDR2 YFSETQ, per germline. The ends were cut back, 2 bases at V and 8 bases at J, with 13 bases in the middle. CDR3 DNA: TGCGCCAGCAGCTTCAGGGACGAGGGGGAAAAACTGTTTTTT. This encodes CASSFRDEGEKLFF. The full variable domain, its missing parts supplied by reference TRBV5-1 and TRBJ1-4, is KAGVTQTPRYLIKTRGQQVTLSCSPISGHRSVSWYQQTPGQGLQFLFEYFSETQRNKGNFPGRFSGRQFSNSRSEMNVSTLELGDSALYLCASSFRDEGEKLFFGSGTQLSVL.

The chain carries TRBV27 and TRBJ2-3; 10 nucleotides agree with TRBD2. This CDR3 is 15 amino acids long. Trimming at V came to 4 bases and at J to 5 bases, leaving 6 bases not matched to a gene. CDR1 MNHEY and CDR2 SMNVEV come from the germline V gene (reference sequence). The CDR3 bases are TGTGCCAGCAGTTGGAGCGGGGGGGGGAAAGATACGCAGTATTTT. This translates into CASSWSGGGKDTQYF.

On this clone: The same CDR3 is also encoded by other DNA sequences in this sample. This chain uses TRBV28 with TRBJ2-5; D unclear. CDR3 length: 12 residues. Per germline, CDR1 MDHEN and CDR2 SYDVKM. Trimming left V 1 base short and J 5 bases short, with 5 bases between. The CDR3 region is CASSLLGETQYF. Here the CDR3 DNA reads TGTGCCAGCAGTTTATTGGGGGAGACCCAGTACTTC.

The chain combines TRBV29-1 with TRBJ2-7; D unclear. Per germline, CDR1 SQVTM and CDR2 ANQGSEA. Trimming took 1 base from V and 6 from J, leaving 13 bases between them. This CDR3 has 13 amino acids. DNA for the CDR3: TGCAGCGTTGAAGGTCGGCGCCCCCTCGAGCAGTACGTC. It codes for CSVEGRRPLEQYV.

This clone was seen only once. This chain uses TRBV6-6 with TRBJ2-7; 9 bases line up with TRBD1. Germline trimming cut 4 bases from V and 2 bases from J; bases unmatched to any gene: 3. CDR1 MNHNY and CDR2 SVGAGI come from the germline V gene (reference sequence). There are 14 residues in the CDR3. The CDR3 coding sequence is TGTGCCAGCAGTTCAAGGACAGGGGCCTACGAGCAGTACTTC. This encodes CASSSRTGAYEQYF.

The chain links TRBV30 to TRBJ2-2; 7 positions match TRBD1. J gave up 4 bases and V 5 bases, and 13 bases lay outside the gene matches. The CDR3 runs to 16 residues. Germline loops: CDR1 GTSNPN, CDR2 SVGIG (reference sequence). The CDR3 sequence is CAWGGDGQAATGELFF. CDR3 sequence (DNA): TGTGCCTGGGGGGGAGATGGACAGGCGGCCACCGGGGAGCTGTTTTTT.

The chain couples TRBV28 to TRBJ1-2; 7 nucleotides agree with TRBD1. This CDR3 region has 14 residues. V was clipped by 5 bases and J by 7 bases; unmatched bases: 10. Germline CDR1 and CDR2: MDHEN and SYDVKM. CDR3 bases: TGTGCCAGCAGTGTGGGACAGCCCATTTTTGGCTACACCTTC. Its translation is CASSVGQPIFGYTF.

J is TRBJ2-5 and V is TRBV6-1; D is tentatively TRBD1 or TRBD2 (6 bases each). Looked up from germline, CDR1 is MNHNS and CDR2 is SASEGT. CDR3 length: 14 amino acids. V lost 6 bases and J lost 4, with 15 bases in between. CDR3 loop: CASRQAGGGETQYF. The DNA for the CDR3 is TGTGCCAGCAGACAGGCAGGAGGGGGAGAGACCCAGTACTTC.

V and J are TRBV6-5 and TRBJ2-7; D assignment may be TRBD1 or TRBD2 (5 bases each). Trimming took 0 bases from V and 5 from J, leaving 14 bases between them. Germline CDR1 MNHEY, CDR2 SVGAGI. The CDR3 consists of 15 residues. The CDR3 sequence: CASSYSNRRPHEQYF. The CDR3 region has the DNA TGTGCCAGCAGTTACTCGAACAGGAGGCCCCACGAGCAGTACTTC.

This sequence joins TRBV7-9 and TRBJ1-1; 10 bases match TRBD1. The germline V gene encodes CDR1 SEHNR and CDR2 FQNEAQ (reference sequence). This CDR3 contains 15 residues. Trimming at V came to 4 bases and at J to 3 bases, leaving 5 bases not matched to a gene. In DNA form, the CDR3 reads TGTGCCAGCAGCTCCGGGACAGGGGACTACACTGAAGCTTTCTTT. Translating gives CASSSGTGDYTEAFF. Using reference TRBV7-9 and TRBJ1-1 for the parts outside the CDR3, the full variable domain is DTGVSQNPRHKITKRGQNVTFRCDPISEHNRLYWYRQTLGQGPEFLTYFQNEAQLEKSRLLSDRFSAERPKGSFSTLEIQRTEQGDSAMYLCASSSGTGDYTEAFFGQGTRLTVV.

This clone was seen a few times. The rearrangement uses TRBV2 and TRBJ2-1; 7 positions match TRBD2. The CDR3 has 14 residues. Germline CDR1 reads SNHLY; CDR2 reads FYNNEI. The ends lost 4 bases at V and 4 bases at J; junction bases unmatched: 4. This CDR3 is CASSALGGYNEQFF. DNA of the CDR3: TGTGCCAGCAGTGCTCTCGGGGGGTACAATGAGCAGTTCTTC.

The J gene is TRBJ2-7, the V gene TRBV7-2, with D possibly being TRBD1 (5 bases). This CDR3 region has 15 residues. Germline V lookup: CDR1 SGHTA, CDR2 FQGNSA. V was pared by 1 base and J by 2 bases, with 12 bases between. In DNA form, the CDR3 reads TGTGCCAGCAGCTTAGTATTGGCAGGGCCCTACGAGCAGTACTTC. Its translation: CASSLVLAGPYEQYF.

The rearrangement links TRBV5-4 to TRBJ1-2; D unclear. CDR1 is SGHNT, CDR2 YYREEE, per germline (reference sequence). The CDR3 runs to 15 residues. The V and J ends lost 0 bases and 0 bases respectively, with 9 bases between them. The CDR3 spells CASSLGSTPNYGYTF. In DNA form, the CDR3 reads TGTGCCAGCAGCTTGGGCAGTACCCCTAACTATGGCTACACCTTC.

The chain couples TRBV19 to TRBJ1-1, with TRBD1 identical over 7 bases. Germline lookup yields CDR1 LNHDA and CDR2 SQIVND (reference sequence). V lost 5 bases to trimming and J lost 8 bases; unmatched junction nucleotides: 17. This CDR3 has 16 amino acids. DNA for the CDR3: TGTGCCAGTAGTTGGGGGTTGAACAGGGGTTTCCCCGAAGCTTTCTTT. Encoded protein: CASSWGLNRGFPEAFF. The full variable domain, rest sourced from reference TRBV19 and TRBJ1-1, is DGGITQSPKYLFRKEGQNVTLSCEQNLNHDAMYWYRQDPGQGLRLIYYSQIVNDFQKGDIAEGYSVSREKKESFPLTVTSAQKNPTAFYLCASSWGLNRGFPEAFFGQGTRLTVV.

This chain uses TRBV5-1 with TRBJ1-5, with D perhaps TRBD1 (6 bases). This CDR3 spans 15 amino acids. V lost 4 bases and J lost 1, with 12 bases in between. The germline CDR1 and CDR2 sequences are SGHRS and YFSETQ. For the CDR3, the DNA is TGCGCCAGCAGCGCGACAGGAGGGAGCAATCAGCCCCAGCATTTT. Translation gives CASSATGGSNQPQHF.

The gene calls are TRBV5-6 and TRBJ1-3; D unresolved. V was clipped by 2 bases and J by 0 bases, with 9 bases between them. The CDR3 has 15 amino acids. Germline CDR1 and CDR2: SGHDT and YYEEEE. The CDR3 nucleotides are TGTGCCAGCAGCTTTCTAACACTCTCTGGAAACACCATATATTTT. It yields the protein CASSFLTLSGNTIYF.